A single sample gave rise to the 7 T cell receptor beta chains below, sequenced in a study of early T cells in non-severe SARS-CoV-2 infection. TCRdb itself ran the 5' RACE reads through MiXCR, one entry per CDR3 protein. The sample comprises approximately 110,000 distinct CDR3 sequences, about 16% of which are singletons, and just over 20% rests with the top ten. The sequenced sample consisted of whole blood. These receptors all come from an adult who was a healthcare worker with PCR-confirmed SARS-CoV-2 infection or an uninfected control (not recorded which).

In its sample, this clonotype was seen a few times. The CDR3 loop is CASSPRLRAGTGELFF. CDR3 DNA sequence: TGTGCCAGCAGTCCGAGGCTAAGGGCTGGCACCGGGGAGCTGTTTTTT. The chain is built from TRBV12-3 or TRBV12-4 and TRBJ2-2; D not resolved. This CDR3 has 16 amino acids. Trimming took off 5 bases at V and 4 bases at J, with 17 bases between the two ends.

Only a few counts were recorded for this clonotype. The chain couples TRBV4-1 to TRBJ1-4; D gene uncertain. Germline CDR1 reads MGHRA; CDR2 reads YSYEKL. The CDR3 has 15 residues. Trimming stripped 1 base from V and 8 bases from J, with 14 bases between. The CDR3 protein is CASSQVEGRREKLFF. The CDR3 DNA reads TGCGCCAGCAGCCAAGTAGAGGGAAGGAGAGAAAAACTGTTTTTT.

This clonotype was seen repeatedly, ten times or more. This chain uses TRBV6-1 with TRBJ1-2; D not resolved. Deletions cut 10 bases from V and 0 bases from J, with 12 bases between. Germline loops: CDR1 MNHNS, CDR2 SASEGT. This CDR3 region has 13 residues. The CDR3 protein is CAIRRPSNYGYTF. The CDR3 DNA reads as TGTGCCATCCGCCGACCCTCTAACTATGGCTACACCTTC.

This chain joins TRBV3-1 and TRBJ2-1, with D possibly TRBD2 on 6 matching bases. The CDR3 loop spans 13 amino acids. The germline V and J ends were trimmed by 3 bases and 8 bases, with 11 bases remaining between them. The germline gives CDR1 LGHDT, CDR2 YNNKEL (reference sequence). This CDR3 is CASSHWGEDEQFF. CDR3 DNA: TGTGCCAGCAGCCATTGGGGGGAGGATGAGCAGTTCTTC.

In its sample, this clonotype was seen a few times. The genes are TRBV6-2 or TRBV6-3 and TRBJ2-3; the D gene is possibly TRBD2 (7 bases). This CDR3 has 16 amino acids. Trimming shortened V by 9 bases and J by 2 bases, and 21 bases separated the two germline ends. In germline, CDR1 is MNHEY, CDR2 SVGEGT. The CDR3 loop reads CASRRFGGGATDTQYF. The CDR3 coding sequence is TGTGCCAGTCGAAGGTTCGGTGGGGGGGCCACAGATACGCAGTATTTT.

Many counts were recorded for this clonotype. The chain is built from TRBV18 and TRBJ1-2; D might be TRBD1 (5 bases). Trimming took off 6 bases at V and 3 bases at J, with 14 bases between the two ends. This CDR3 has 14 amino acids. Germline CDR1 is KGHSH and CDR2 is LQKENI. This CDR3 reads CASSPGSDDYGYTF. CDR3 DNA: TGTGCCAGCTCCCCAGGGTCCGATGACTATGGCTACACCTTC. The variable domain in full, with the rest retrieved from reference TRBV18 and TRBJ1-2, is NAGVMQNPRHLVRRRGQEARLRCSPMKGHSHVYWYRQLPEEGLKFMVYLQKENIIDESGMPKERFSAEFPKEGPSILRIQQVVRGDSAAYFCASSPGSDDYGYTFGSGTRLTVV.

This clonotype was observed a handful of times. The genes are TRBV7-2 and TRBJ2-1; D assignment may be TRBD1 or TRBD2 (5 bases each). CDR1 SGHTA and CDR2 FQGNSA come from the germline V gene. V lost 3 bases and J lost 7, with 13 bases in between. The CDR3 length is 14 residues. For the CDR3, the DNA is TGTGCCAGCAGCTTGGGACCCGCGAGGAATGAGCAGTTCTTC. Protein product: CASSLGPARNEQFF.